Listed here are 21 T cell receptor beta chains from one sample, sequenced in a study of T-cell reconstitution after alpha-beta-depleted transplantation in children. Unique molecular identifiers were used to barcode this TCRbeta library. TCRdb itself ran the PCR reads through MiXCR, one entry per CDR3 protein. This table has fewer than 350,000 distinct CDR3 sequences, 11% appearing once. The sample was peripheral blood, taken 180 days after TCRalphabeta/CD19-depleted stem cell transplant. These receptors were collected from a male patient aged 2-15 years who had a stem cell transplant for chronic granulomatous disease, so the T cells may come from the graft donor.

The chain combines TRBV27 with TRBJ2-1, with D uncertain. The V gene lost 6 bases and the J gene lost 1 base, with 13 bases spanning the gap. Germline-derived CDR1 and CDR2 are MNHEY and SMNVEV (reference sequence). The length of the CDR3 is 15 residues. The CDR3 reads CASSQSSYSYNEQFF. The CDR3, as DNA: TGTGCCAGCAGCCAAAGTTCTTATTCCTACAATGAGCAGTTCTTC.

Details on this clonotype: Being one base from a much bigger clone, this may be a read error. The chain combines TRBV27 with TRBJ1-1; weak D call: TRBD1 (5 bases). This CDR3 is 15 amino acids long. The germline V gene has CDR1 MNHEY and CDR2 SMNVEV (reference sequence). V was pared by 2 bases and J by 3 bases, with 13 bases between. CDR3 coding DNA: TGTGCCAGCAGTTTAGTCCCAGGGAGGGACACTGAAGCTTTCTTT. Protein sequence: CASSLVPGRDTEAFF.

Many counts were recorded for this clonotype. The chain joins TRBV4-3 to TRBJ1-6, with 9 bases identical to TRBD1. This CDR3 comprises 15 residues. V lost 3 bases to trimming and J lost 9 bases; unmatched junction nucleotides: 6. The germline gives CDR1 LGHNA, CDR2 YSLEER. CDR3 protein: CASSQGQGRGSPLHF. CDR3 DNA sequence: TGCGCCAGCAGCCAGGGACAGGGACGAGGTTCACCCCTCCACTTT.

This clonotype was seen ten or more times. V usage is TRBV21-1 and J usage is TRBJ2-4. TRBV21-1 is designated a pseudogene. The CDR3 length is 12 residues. This chain's CDR3 is CASSKARYIQYF. DNA for the CDR3: TGTGCCAGCAGCAAAGCGCGGTACATTCAGTACTTC.

Of note for this clonotype: A much more abundant neighbour one base away suggests this may be a read error. The chain employs TRBV20-1 and TRBJ1-4, with no clear D. The germline gives CDR1 DFQATT, CDR2 SNEGSKA (reference sequence). The CDR3 has 13 residues. Trimming took off 6 bases at V and 3 bases at J, with 11 bases between the two ends. The CDR3 protein is CSAQVQPNEKLFF. DNA for the CDR3: TGCAGTGCCCAGGTGCAACCTAATGAAAAACTGTTTTTT.

A note on this clonotype: This sequence may be a read error, since a much larger clone differs from it by one base. This chain uses TRBV6-5 with TRBJ2-5; D call uncertain. The germline V gene encodes CDR1 MNHEY and CDR2 SVGAGI. The CDR3 is 14 amino acids. CDR3 sequence reads: CASIYFRSQETQYF. Here the CDR3 DNA reads TGTGCCAGCATTTACTTTCGGAGCCAAGAGACCCAGTACTTC.

The chain carries TRBV28 and TRBJ2-3, with D possibly called TRBD1 or TRBD2 (6 bases each). V was pared by 6 bases and J by 0 bases, with 19 bases between. Germline V gene data show CDR1 as MDHEN and CDR2 as SYDVKM. The CDR3 has 17 amino acids. The CDR3 is CASSLTGGLLSTDTQYF. CDR3 DNA sequence: TGTGCCAGCAGCCTTACCGGGGGCCTTTTAAGCACAGATACGCAGTATTTT.

The sample holds many counts of this clonotype. The V call is TRBV20-1, the J call TRBJ2-7, with TRBD1 matching 7 bases. From germline, CDR1 is DFQATT and CDR2 SNEGSKA (reference sequence). V gave up 4 bases and J gave up 4 bases; unmatched junction bases: 4. The CDR3 extends over 12 amino acids. CDR3 sequence: CSANRGRYEQYF. For the CDR3, the DNA is TGCAGTGCTAACAGGGGACGGTACGAGCAGTACTTC.

This clonotype has ten or more counts. V is TRBV7-2 and J is TRBJ2-1, with TRBD2 matching over 7 bases. The CDR3 has 17 residues. V dropped 5 bases and J dropped 2; count of bases not matched to a gene: 12. CDR1 is SGHTA, CDR2 FQGNSA, per germline. Here the CDR3 reads CASSPRLAAYPYNEQFF. As DNA, the CDR3 is TGTGCCAGCAGCCCCCGCCTAGCGGCCTACCCCTACAATGAGCAGTTCTTC.

This clonotype occurred many times. The gene calls are TRBV10-3 and TRBJ2-5, with 11 bases that match TRBD2. The V gene's germline CDR1 is ENHRY and CDR2 SYGVKD. The length of the CDR3 is 16 residues. After removal of 4 bases from V and 4 bases from J, the junction contained 8 bases not matched to a gene. The CDR3 reads CAISGASGRSGETQYF. The CDR3 coding sequence is TGTGCCATCAGTGGGGCTAGCGGGAGGTCGGGAGAGACCCAGTACTTC.

This clonotype occurred many times. This chain uses TRBV20-1 with TRBJ1-5; D not certain. V was clipped by 3 bases and J by 2 bases, with 11 bases between them. CDR1 and CDR2 from the germline V gene are DFQATT and SNEGSKA (reference sequence). This CDR3 has 14 residues. CDR3 nucleotide sequence: TGCAGTGCTAGGACGTTTGCTGGCAATCAGCCCCAGCATTTT. Translating it yields CSARTFAGNQPQHF.

This clonotype occurred many times. The J gene is TRBJ2-7, the V gene TRBV5-1; no reliable D call. V shed 6 bases and J shed 0 bases, with 13 bases lying between them. The CDR3 extends over 14 amino acids. CDR1 and CDR2 from the germline V gene are SGHRS and YFSETQ. As DNA, the CDR3 is TGCGCCAGCACCGACTCCACTGGCTCCTACGAGCAGTACTTC. As protein: CASTDSTGSYEQYF.

This chain joins TRBV2 and TRBJ2-5; tentative D call: TRBD2 (6 bases). Trimming shortened V by 7 bases and J by 5 bases, and 14 bases separated the two germline ends. This CDR3 has 13 amino acids. Germline CDR1 reads SNHLY; CDR2 reads FYNNEI. Here the CDR3 DNA reads TGTGCCAGCAAACGGGACTCCACGGAGACCCAGTACTTC. This translates into CASKRDSTETQYF.

This clonotype has ten or more counts. The chain employs TRBV7-8 and TRBJ2-1, with D possibly TRBD1 on 5 matching bases. V lost 1 base to trimming and J lost 0 bases, with 19 bases between them. The germline gives CDR1 SGHVS, CDR2 FQNEAQ. The CDR3 is 19 residues long. The CDR3 bases are TGTGCCAGCAGCTTAGTGCGTTGGACACGCCCTAGCTCCTACAATGAGCAGTTCTTC. Its translation is CASSLVRWTRPSSYNEQFF. The whole variable domain, filled in from reference TRBV7-8 and TRBJ2-1, reads GAGVSQSPRYKVAKRGQDVALRCDPISGHVSLFWYQQALGQGPEFLTYFQNEAQLDKSGLPSDRFFAERPEGSVSTLKIQRTQQEDSAVYLCASSLVRWTRPSSYNEQFFGPGTRLTVL.

On this clonotype: With a much larger clone just one base away, this may be a read error. The chain combines TRBV5-1 with TRBJ1-2; D gene unclear. V was pared by 4 bases and J by 6 bases, with 13 bases between. This CDR3 has 13 residues. CDR1 is SGHRS, CDR2 YFSETQ, per germline. CDR3 bases: TGCGCCAGCAGCGTGTTAATAACTCATGGCTACACCTTC. Amino acid sequence: CASSVLITHGYTF. Filled out from reference TRBV5-1 and TRBJ1-2, the complete variable domain reads KAGVTQTPRYLIKTRGQQVTLSCSPISGHRSVSWYQQTPGQGLQFLFEYFSETQRNKGNFPGRFSGRQFSNSRSEMNVSTLELGDSALYLCASSVLITHGYTFGSGTRLTVV.

The sample holds many counts of this clonotype. This rearrangement joins TRBV6-1 to TRBJ1-2; 12 positions agree with TRBD1. Trimming took 7 bases from V and 8 from J; bases not matched to a gene: 8. This CDR3 has 14 residues. Germline V gives CDR1 MNHNS, CDR2 SASEGT. The CDR3 nucleotides are TGTGCCAGCACCCAGGGACAGGGGGCTTGGGGCTACACCTTC. This gives the protein CASTQGQGAWGYTF.

This clonotype was seen many times. V and J are TRBV5-1 and TRBJ2-1, with 9 bases fitting TRBD2. The CDR3 consists of 16 residues. The J segment lost 6 bases and the V segment lost 3 bases, leaving 10 bases of the junction unmatched. CDR1 and CDR2 (germline): SGHRS, YFSETQ. The CDR3 sequence is CASSSIVAGAGNEQFF. As DNA, the CDR3 is TGCGCCAGCAGCTCTATAGTAGCGGGAGCTGGCAATGAGCAGTTCTTC.

This clonotype was picked up many times. The chain has TRBV7-9 and TRBJ1-1, with D unclear. CDR3 length: 13 residues. From germline, CDR1 is SEHNR and CDR2 FQNEAQ (reference sequence). Trimming took 5 bases from V and 4 from J, leaving 11 bases between them. The CDR3 is CASSPAGGTEAFF. CDR3 sequence (DNA): TGTGCCAGCAGCCCCGCAGGCGGCACTGAAGCTTTCTTT.

This clonotype was seen many times. V usage is TRBV5-6 and J usage is TRBJ2-5; D may be TRBD2 (6 bases). Germline values: CDR1 SGHDT, CDR2 YYEEEE. With 4 bases removed from V and 4 bases from J, the gap between germline ends came to 11 bases. CDR3 length: 13 amino acids. The CDR3: CASSDGGGETQYF. In DNA form, the CDR3 reads TGTGCCAGCAGCGACGGGGGTGGAGAGACCCAGTACTTC.

The table lists this clonotype with many counts. The V call is TRBV5-1, the J call TRBJ2-1; D is uncertain. The V end lost 0 bases, the J end lost 9 bases, and 13 bases lay between the germline ends. The CDR3 sequence is 14 residues long. CDR1 is SGHRS and CDR2 is YFSETQ in the germline V gene. CDR3 nucleotides: TGCGCCAGCAGCTTGGGTCTTTATTTAGGTGAGCAGTTCTTC. Its translation: CASSLGLYLGEQFF.

This clonotype was detected ten times or more. V gene TRBV20-1 combines with J gene TRBJ1-2; possibly TRBD1 for D (6 bases). CDR1 and CDR2 from the germline V gene are DFQATT and SNEGSKA (reference sequence). The CDR3 runs to 12 residues. Deletions cut 5 bases from V and 9 bases from J, with 16 bases between. In DNA, the CDR3 is TGCAGTGCTCGGGTCCCAGGGGCCAGCTACACCTTC. Translating gives CSARVPGASYTF.